The 5 T cell receptor beta chains below come from one sample, sequenced in a study of cytomegalovirus exposure and HLA in healthy donors. The primer mix had 60 Vbeta and 13 Jbeta primers. Sequencing used immunoSEQ multiplex PCR; TCRdb keeps in-frame clones, though not all of them. The sample records 160,000 or so clones, 82% being singletons. Sequencing used PBMCs. These TCRs come from a woman aged 50 to 60 in good health and CMV-seropositive.

The rearrangement links TRBV27 to TRBJ1-6; D ambiguous. Germline values: CDR1 MNHEY, CDR2 SMNVEV (reference sequence). V was pared by 2 bases and J by 7 bases, with 6 bases between. The CDR3 is 13 residues long. DNA of the CDR3: TGTGCCAGCAGTTTAAGAGCCAATTCACCCCTCCACTTT. This sequence encodes CASSLRANSPLHF.

This clone was picked up a small number of times. The chain's CDR3 is CASRPRVAGGGNQPQHF. The DNA of the CDR3 is TGTGCCAGTAGGCCTAGGGTTGCAGGGGGCGGCAATCAGCCCCAGCATTTT. The rearrangement joins TRBV19 to TRBJ1-5, with 8 bases that match TRBD1. Germline assignment: CDR1 LNHDA and CDR2 SQIVND (reference sequence). V lost 6 bases to trimming and J lost 2 bases; unmatched junction nucleotides: 12. The CDR3 has 17 amino acids.

The chain combines TRBV4-3 with TRBJ1-2; D not certain. The CDR3 loop spans 14 amino acids. The V end lost 1 base, the J end lost 7 bases, and 13 bases lay between the germline ends. Germline CDR1 and CDR2: LGHNA and YSLEER. The CDR3 loop reads CASSQVGGRSGYTF. For the CDR3, the DNA is TGCGCCAGCAGCCAAGTGGGTGGTAGGAGTGGCTACACCTTC.

This rearrangement joins TRBV19 to TRBJ1-5; D is possibly TRBD1 (6 bases). Looked up from germline, CDR1 is LNHDA and CDR2 is SQIVND (reference sequence). V was pared by 5 bases and J by 7 bases, with 18 bases between. The CDR3 is made up of 15 amino acids. CDR3 in DNA: TGTGCCAGTAGTTCACAACAGGGCTCTGCGCAGCCCCAGCATTTT. It codes for CASSSQQGSAQPQHF. Complete variable domain (other parts from reference TRBV19 and TRBJ1-5): DGGITQSPKYLFRKEGQNVTLSCEQNLNHDAMYWYRQDPGQGLRLIYYSQIVNDFQKGDIAEGYSVSREKKESFPLTVTSAQKNPTAFYLCASSSQQGSAQPQHFGDGTRLSIL.

This chain uses TRBV19 with TRBJ1-6, with unresolved D. The CDR3 loop spans 14 amino acids. V gave up 5 bases and J gave up 7 bases, with 12 bases separating them. The germline gives CDR1 LNHDA, CDR2 SQIVND (reference sequence). The CDR3: CASSQNDGNSPLHF. In nucleotides, the CDR3 is TGTGCCAGTAGTCAAAACGACGGGAATTCACCCCTCCACTTT.